This T cell receptor beta chain was identified during a study of cytotoxic CD8 clonotypes in ibrutinib-treated CLL. Regarding the study as a whole: Patients had baseline clonality above age-matched healthy donors, and this clonality moved with circulating CD8+ T-cell counts.

Some clones are missing from TCRdb's copy, which holds only in-frame ones; the method was immunoSEQ multiplex PCR. The sample consists of approximately 26,000 clones, 75% to 85% of them appearing once. This clone was seen a single time. Its antigen remains unknown. Trimming stripped 0 bases from V and 5 bases from J, with 7 bases between. Per germline, CDR1 SQVTM and CDR2 ANQGSEA. The CDR3 length is 12 residues. This receptor was obtained from a human donor with chronic lymphocytic leukemia. This chain links TRBV29-1 with TRBJ1-2, with no clear D. This material consisted of PBMCs, taken after 24 months of ibrutinib treatment. The CDR3, as DNA: TGCAGCGTTGAAGATCGGCATTATGGCTACACCTTC. This sequence encodes CSVEDRHYGYTF.